This T cell receptor beta chain is from a study of blood T cell repertoires in COVID-19 (dated by TCRdb to 2018 to 2020). In the study overall: Collaborator samples came from the United States, Italy and Spain and covered acute and convalescent phases of COVID-19. Where HLA class I and class II types were available, the types were taken from metadata supplied by the sample provider, not from assay-based typing. The material from the prospective study consisted of cDNA or gDNA derived from T cells, B-cell-depleted T cells, or PBMCs. The samples were drawn from the first 160 participants of the ongoing ImmuneRACE study and from 1,200 or so subjects provided by 6 global collaborators. The dataset comprised deeply sampled blood TCRbeta repertoires from subjects exposed to, actively infected with, or recovered from COVID-19. The repertoires were made available in a free public database intended to serve as a resource for research on the immune response to SARS-CoV-2. Nearly every sample came with metadata listing a de-identified subject ID, COVID-19 status, age in years and sex. What the research found in general, with its limitations: The quantity of clinical and demographic metadata differed by source and by participant and was supplied without curation.

The immunoSEQ Assay, a bias-controlled multiplex PCR, was used to amplify TCRbeta CDR3 regions from genomic DNA. The authors' analysis ran thus. Nucleated cell counts per sample were estimated from amplification of reference gene primers within the assay. Sequence reads were collapsed and filtered to measure the absolute abundance of every unique TCRbeta CDR3 rearrangement. For each sample, productive Simpson clonality was calculated as the square root of Simpson's diversity index across productive rearrangements. TCRdb re-hosts the immuneACCESS table, in-frame sequences only. Its copies lack some clones; in the studies checked, an unresolved V gene accounts for under half of them, and the cause for the rest is not known. That table supplies the V and J calls and clone size; D and trimming were determined from the DNA. This sample has about 140,000 clones in its table, and almost 85% of those were observed once. Clones ranked in the top ten supply around 3% of the sample.

Trimming takes 4 bases off V and 5 bases off J; junction bases not matched to a gene: 14. The CDR3 covers 18 residues, taking in both the cysteine and the phenylalanine. CDR3 DNA is the only sequence kept; it has 54 bases, read in frame from the first base. The germline V gene gives CDR1 as SGHDN and CDR2 as FVKESK. Whole blood was collected in K2EDTA tubes by collaborating institutions according to the institutions' own protocols. For TCRbeta analysis, collaborators shipped samples in one of three forms: frozen whole blood, isolated PBMCs, or DNA extracted from either of those sample types. This clone was picked up one time. Its target antigen remains unknown. No base qualities exist here, and no much larger clone lies one base off it.

The sequencing sample was made of peripheral blood. The receptor was derived from a man between 50 and 59 years old with acute or convalescent COVID-19. The sequence links TRBV14 to TRBJ2-7, with 13 bases in between that match TRBD2. The CDR3 is CASSRTSGSYFSIHEQYF. The sequence in DNA is TGTGCCAGCAGCCGGACTAGCGGGAGCTACTTTAGCATCCACGAGCAGTACTTC.